This T cell receptor beta chain was recovered during a study of pediatric ulcerative colitis. Study observations and caveats: A couple of rectal CDR3 clonotypes occurred in all ulcerative colitis patients. Repertoires came from total lymphocyte DNA, not specific subsets.

For this clone: No antigen is known for it.

The protocol was immunoSEQ multiplex PCR, while the TCRdb copy is restricted to in-frame clones and leaves out a portion. Of about 60,000 clones listed, about 89% were seen once; the top ten hold about 1.5%. Controls had normal endoscopy and no IBD diagnosis within a year. The blood sample was taken during the colonoscopy visit. Sequencing was carried out using blood. This TCR derives from a boy between 5 and 17 years old who was a control in a study of pediatric ulcerative colitis.

The CDR3 region is CASSTGDRKETQYF. DNA of the CDR3: TGTGCCAGCAGCACCGGGGACAGAAAAGAGACCCAGTACTTC. The chain combines TRBV7-2 with TRBJ2-5; 7 bases line up with TRBD1. After removal of 5 bases from V and 3 bases from J, the junction contained 6 bases not matched to a gene. This CDR3 region has 14 residues. Germline values: CDR1 SGHTA, CDR2 FQGNSA. Variable domain in full (rest from reference TRBV7-2 and TRBJ2-5): GAGVSQSPSNKVTEKGKDVELRCDPISGHTALYWYRQSLGQGLEFLIYFQGNSAPDKSGLPSDRFSAERTGGSVSTLTIQRTQQEDSAVYLCASSTGDRKETQYFGPGTRLLVL.